These 16 T cell receptor beta chains were all obtained from the same sample, sequenced in a study. MiXCR, applied by TCRdb to the RT-PCR reads, yields one record per CDR3 protein. The table has more than 600,000 distinct CDR3 sequences, 14% seen once. The sequenced material came from memory CD4+ T cells from blood. These receptors were collected from a female donor in good health, serving as a healthy control.

The DNA for the CDR3 is TGCAGTGCAACACTAGCGGGATATTACAATGAGCAGTTCTTC. It specifies CSATLAGYYNEQFF. The chain employs TRBV20-1 and TRBJ2-1; 10 bases are a match to TRBD2. Germline V gene sequence: CDR1 DFQATT, CDR2 SNEGSKA (reference sequence). The CDR3 sequence is 14 residues long. V gave up 6 bases and J gave up 4 bases; unmatched junction bases: 6.

This clonotype was observed many times. J is TRBJ2-7 and V is TRBV7-8; 8 positions match TRBD1. With V trimmed by 5 bases and J by 2 bases, 5 bases remained unmatched. Germline CDR1 reads SGHVS; CDR2 reads FQNEAQ. The length of the CDR3 is 14 residues. CDR3 sequence: CASSRTDRAYEQYF. The CDR3 nucleotides read TGTGCCAGCAGCCGCACGGACAGGGCCTACGAGCAGTACTTC.

The table lists this clonotype with many counts. The chain carries TRBV20-1 and TRBJ2-3, with 7 bases matching TRBD2. Germline assignment: CDR1 DFQATT and CDR2 SNEGSKA (reference sequence). This CDR3 has 14 residues. V shed 2 bases, J shed 6 bases, and the junction held 8 bases outside the gene matches. In nucleotides, the CDR3 is TGCAGTGCTAGAAGGGAGACTAGCCGTGATACGCAGTATTTT. It specifies CSARRETSRDTQYF.

In its sample, this clonotype was seen many times. This chain joins TRBV20-1 and TRBJ2-1; a weak D match, TRBD2 (6 bases). The CDR3 loop spans 16 amino acids. Germline loops: CDR1 DFQATT, CDR2 SNEGSKA (reference sequence). V was clipped by 3 bases and J by 2 bases, with 17 bases between them. CDR3 protein: CSARGILTGAYNEQFF. The CDR3 DNA is TGCAGTGCTAGGGGGATTTTAACGGGAGCCTACAATGAGCAGTTCTTC.

This chain uses TRBV20-1 with TRBJ2-3; D is perhaps TRBD2 (5 bases). Germline CDR1 reads DFQATT; CDR2 reads SNEGSKA (reference sequence). V was cut by 3 bases and J by 2 bases, with 15 bases left in between. The CDR3 loop spans 15 amino acids. CDR3 amino acids: CSASPTRGSTDTQYF. In DNA form, the CDR3 reads TGCAGTGCTAGCCCCACCCGGGGTTCCACAGATACGCAGTATTTT.

The chain couples TRBV11-2 to TRBJ1-3; D remains unclear. This CDR3 has 15 amino acids. Germline CDR1 reads SGHAT; CDR2 reads FQNNGV. V was pared by 3 bases and J by 1 base, with 10 bases between. CDR3 amino acids: CASSFSLESGNTIYF. The CDR3 DNA reads as TGTGCCAGCAGCTTTTCTCTGGAATCTGGAAACACCATATATTTT.

This clonotype was counted at least ten times. Here the CDR3 reads CASSLGSMNTEAFF. CDR3 sequence (DNA): TGCGCCAGCAGCTTGGGTTCCATGAACACTGAAGCTTTCTTT. V and J are TRBV5-1 and TRBJ1-1; D gene unclear. Germline CDR1 reads SGHRS; CDR2 reads YFSETQ. The CDR3 extends over 14 amino acids. Trimming shortened V by 0 bases and J by 0 bases, and 6 bases separated the two germline ends. Filled out from reference TRBV5-1 and TRBJ1-1, the complete variable domain reads KAGVTQTPRYLIKTRGQQVTLSCSPISGHRSVSWYQQTPGQGLQFLFEYFSETQRNKGNFPGRFSGRQFSNSRSEMNVSTLELGDSALYLCASSLGSMNTEAFFGQGTRLTVV.

The rearrangement joins TRBV5-6 to TRBJ2-7, with D possibly matching TRBD2 (5 bases). CDR1 SGHDT and CDR2 YYEEEE come from the germline V gene. This CDR3 is 13 amino acids long. V dropped 3 bases and J dropped 7 bases, with 14 bases sitting between them. The CDR3 is CASSWTGIEEQYF. The CDR3 DNA sequence: TGTGCCAGCAGCTGGACGGGGATAGAGGAGCAGTACTTC.

This clonotype was seen repeatedly, ten times or more. The chain recombines TRBV6-5 with TRBJ1-5; D is uncertain. The ends were cut back, 5 bases at V and 5 bases at J, with 10 bases in the middle. The CDR3 is 13 amino acids. Germline V gene data show CDR1 as MNHEY and CDR2 as SVGAGI. As DNA, the CDR3 is TGTGCCAGCAGTCCCCGGACCTATCAGCCCCAGCATTTT. Its translation is CASSPRTYQPQHF.

There are many counts of this clonotype. The V call is TRBV7-2, the J call TRBJ2-4; no clear D gene. The V end lost 5 bases, the J end lost 5 bases, and 4 bases lay between the germline ends. This CDR3 contains 11 residues. Germline CDR1 is SGHTA and CDR2 is FQGNSA. DNA for the CDR3: TGTGCCAGCAGCGCGCAAAACATTCAGTACTTC. Translated, it gives CASSAQNIQYF.

This clonotype was picked up many times. The J gene is TRBJ2-1, the V gene TRBV12-3 or TRBV12-4; the D gene is possibly TRBD2 (5 bases). The V and J ends lost 6 bases and 6 bases respectively, with 18 bases between them. The length of the CDR3 is 15 residues. As DNA, the CDR3 is TGTGCCAGCAGCCCGCGGAGCGGTCGTTTCAATGAGCAGTTCTTC. Protein sequence: CASSPRSGRFNEQFF.

As concerns this clonotype: A much more abundant neighbour one base away suggests this may be a read error. The gene calls are TRBV24-1 and TRBJ1-2, with TRBD1 as a possible D gene (6 bases). V gave up 3 bases and J gave up 10 bases, with 14 bases separating them. This CDR3 is built from 13 residues. Germline V lookup: CDR1 KGHDR, CDR2 SFDVKD. The chain's CDR3 is CATSDPAGEVYTF. CDR3 nucleotide sequence: TGTGCCACCAGTGATCCTGCAGGGGAGGTCTACACCTTC.

This clonotype was detected only a few times. V usage is TRBV27 and J usage is TRBJ2-7; 14 bases are shared with TRBD2. V shed 5 bases and J 3 bases; nucleotides not matched to a gene: 6. The CDR3 consists of 16 residues. The germline V gene has CDR1 MNHEY and CDR2 SMNVEV (reference sequence). CDR3 nucleotide sequence: TGTGCCAGCAGTGCGGCCGGGACTAGCGGGAGCTACGAGCAGTACTTC. Amino acid sequence: CASSAAGTSGSYEQYF.

The table lists this clonotype with a few counts. The chain employs TRBV28 and TRBJ2-1, with D hard to call. The germline CDR1 and CDR2 sequences are MDHEN and SYDVKM. The CDR3 totals 13 residues. The ends were cut back, 5 bases at V and 8 bases at J, with 13 bases in the middle. As DNA, the CDR3 is TGTGCCAGCAGTCCCCACTCATACGATGAGCAGTTCTTC. Its protein product is CASSPHSYDEQFF.

This clonotype was detected a few times. The chain couples TRBV18 to TRBJ1-1; TRBD1 is a possible D gene (5 bases). Trimming cost V 0 bases and J 5 bases, with 16 bases left between them. This CDR3 has 16 amino acids. From germline, CDR1 is KGHSH and CDR2 LQKENI. The CDR3 DNA reads TGTGCCAGCTCACCACCGCGGGGGGTGGGAAGGACTGAAGCTTTCTTT. Translated: CASSPPRGVGRTEAFF.

This clonotype was picked up a small number of times. The chain links TRBV5-1 to TRBJ1-2, with 10 positions matching TRBD1. The germline gives CDR1 SGHRS, CDR2 YFSETQ. Trimming cost V 1 base and J 11 bases; bases outside gene matches: 11. This CDR3 is 15 amino acids long. The CDR3 DNA is TGCGCCAGCAGCTTGAGCAGTAGGACAGGGGGTGGATACACCTTC. Amino acids: CASSLSSRTGGGYTF.